One and the same sample provided the 32 T cell receptor beta chains below, sequenced in a study of blood T cell repertoires in COVID-19. The assay was immunoSEQ multiplex PCR, and TCRdb's table has in-frame clones only and misses some. The sample has tens of thousands of clones, about four fifths seen once. Sequenced material: peripheral blood. Receptors were obtained from a human donor in a cohort sampled during active COVID-19.

This sequence joins TRBV30 and TRBJ2-5; tentative D call: TRBD2 (6 bases). CDR1 and CDR2 from the germline V gene are GTSNPN and SVGIG (reference sequence). With 1 base removed from V and 5 bases from J, the gap between germline ends came to 11 bases. The CDR3 contains 13 residues. The DNA of the CDR3 is TGTGCCTGGAGTGCCTGGGGGGTCGAGACCCAGTACTTC. It encodes CAWSAWGVETQYF.

CDR3 protein: CASSDRTGGANEAFF. Here the CDR3 DNA reads TGTGCCAGTAGTGACCGGACAGGGGGCGCGAACGAAGCTTTCTTT. The gene calls are TRBV19 and TRBJ1-1, with TRBD1 matching over 11 bases. Germline assignment: CDR1 LNHDA and CDR2 SQIVND (reference sequence). Trimming at V came to 5 bases and at J to 8 bases, leaving 10 bases not matched to a gene. The CDR3 covers 15 residues.

The V call is TRBV6-4, the J call TRBJ1-2, with TRBD1 matching over 7 bases. In germline, CDR1 is MRHNA, CDR2 SNTAGT. The trim removed 0 bases at V and 8 bases at J, leaving 9 bases unmatched. The CDR3 contains 15 residues. DNA for the CDR3: TGTGCCAGCAGTGACTCGGGCAGGGGGTTTGAGGGCTACACCTTC. This encodes CASSDSGRGFEGYTF.

This clone was observed a few times. V usage is TRBV12-3 or TRBV12-4 and J usage is TRBJ1-5; D gene uncertain. V was cut by 4 bases and J by 1 base, with 5 bases left in between. CDR3 length: 13 amino acids. In DNA, the CDR3 is TGTGCCAGCAGTTCCAGAAGCAATCAGCCCCAGCATTTT. Its translation is CASSSRSNQPQHF.

V usage is TRBV11-3 and J usage is TRBJ2-1, with TRBD1 identical over 7 bases. The V gene end was trimmed by 5 bases and the J gene end by 6 bases; junction bases not matched to a gene: 7. The CDR3 sequence is 14 residues long. CDR1 and CDR2 from the germline V gene are SGHNT and YENEEA. The CDR3 loop is CASSQNRGGNEQFF. As DNA, the CDR3 is TGTGCCAGCAGCCAAAACAGGGGTGGCAATGAGCAGTTCTTC. Full variable domain (rest looked up from reference TRBV11-3 and TRBJ2-1): EAGVVQSPRYKIIEKKQPVAFWCNPISGHNTLYWYLQNLGQGPELLIRYENEEAVDDSQLPKDRFSAERLKGVDSTLKIQPAELGDSAVYLCASSQNRGGNEQFFGPGTRLTVL.

Comment on this clone: Germline and junction disagree at one end, which may indicate a read error. The rearrangement joins TRBV2 to TRBJ2-3; 10 nucleotides align to TRBD2. The germline gives CDR1 SNHLY, CDR2 FYNNEI. This CDR3 region has 15 residues. The CDR3 DNA sequence: TGTGCCGGCAGTGACGGGACTAGCGCCCCAGGGGGGCAGTATTTT. This gives the protein CAGSDGTSAPGGQYF.

The V and J genes are TRBV6-5 and TRBJ2-7; TRBD2 matches at 7 bases. The CDR3 contains 15 residues. Germline-derived CDR1 and CDR2 are MNHEY and SVGAGI. J lost 2 bases, V lost 6 bases, and 10 bases had no gene match. This CDR3 is CASRRTRNEAYEQYF. The CDR3, as DNA: TGTGCCAGCAGACGGACTAGGAATGAGGCCTACGAGCAGTACTTC.

The rearrangement joins TRBV5-1 to TRBJ2-1; possible D gene TRBD2, 6 bases. V was trimmed by 0 bases and J by 0 bases, leaving 7 bases between them. The CDR3 is 15 residues long. The germline gives CDR1 SGHRS, CDR2 YFSETQ. For the CDR3, the DNA is TGCGCCAGCAGCTTGGTAGCGGCCTCCTACAATGAGCAGTTCTTC. Its protein product is CASSLVAASYNEQFF.

This CDR3 reads CASKTRGANTEAFF. The CDR3 DNA follows: TGTGCCAGCAAAACTCGGGGGGCGAACACTGAAGCTTTCTTT. The chain recombines TRBV6-5 with TRBJ1-1; D possibly corresponds to TRBD1 (6 bases). CDR1 and CDR2 from the germline V gene are MNHEY and SVGAGI. This CDR3 is built from 14 residues. The V end lost 7 bases, the J end lost 1 base, and 13 bases lay between the germline ends.

This clone came up many times. The gene calls are TRBV5-6 and TRBJ1-2; TRBD1 might be the D (6 bases). V was pared by 2 bases and J by 0 bases, with 11 bases between. The germline V gene has CDR1 SGHDT and CDR2 YYEEEE. The CDR3 spans 15 residues. The CDR3, as DNA: TGTGCCAGCAGCTTTTGGACAGTGCCTAACTATGGCTACACCTTC. It is translated as CASSFWTVPNYGYTF.

The rearrangement links TRBV3-1 (or the pseudogene TRBV3-2) to TRBJ2-1; 10 nucleotides match TRBD2. V dropped 8 bases and J dropped 8; count of bases not matched to a gene: 9. From germline, CDR1 is LGHDT and CDR2 YNNKEL (reference sequence). The CDR3 has 14 residues. Written as DNA, the CDR3 is TGTGCCAGCTCCGGTAGCGGGGGGACCCATGAGCAGTTCTTC. Amino acid sequence: CASSGSGGTHEQFF.

This rearrangement joins TRBV3-1 (or the pseudogene TRBV3-2) to TRBJ2-5; TRBD2 agrees at 7 bases. The junction had 3 bases not matched to a gene; V was cut back by 0 bases and J by 2 bases. CDR1 is LGHDT, CDR2 YNNKEL, per germline (reference sequence). This CDR3 contains 15 residues. DNA of the CDR3: TGTGCCAGCAGCCAAGATTGGCGGGGGCAAGAGACCCAGTACTTC. As protein: CASSQDWRGQETQYF.

This clone was seen more than once but under ten times. The chain has TRBV15 and TRBJ2-7; 7 bases map to TRBD2. The junction had 8 bases not matched to a gene; V was cut back by 3 bases and J by 0 bases. Looked up from germline, CDR1 is LNHNV and CDR2 is YYDKDF (reference sequence). The CDR3 contains 16 residues. As DNA, the CDR3 is TGTGCCACCAGCAGGGGCGGGGGAAGAAACTCCTACGAGCAGTACTTC. Translated, it gives CATSRGGGRNSYEQYF.

The rearrangement joins TRBV10-3 to TRBJ2-5; D perhaps matches TRBD1 (5 bases). CDR3 size: 14 residues. Trimming took off 2 bases at V and 1 base at J, with 8 bases between the two ends. Germline lookup yields CDR1 ENHRY and CDR2 SYGVKD. The CDR3 protein is CAISEGAIQETQYF. Written as DNA, the CDR3 is TGTGCCATCAGTGAGGGGGCAATCCAAGAGACCCAGTACTTC.

CDR3 in DNA: TGTGCCAGCATGGGGCCCGGCTCTGGGGCCAACGTCCTGACTTTC. Its protein product is CASMGPGSGANVLTF. V usage is TRBV6-6 and J usage is TRBJ2-6; possibly TRBD1 for D (5 bases). The V and J ends lost 7 bases and 0 bases respectively, with 10 bases between them. Germline V gene lookup returns CDR1 MNHNY and CDR2 SVGAGI (reference sequence). CDR3 length: 15 residues.

The V call is TRBV19, the J call TRBJ2-3; tentatively, D is TRBD2 (5 bases). The CDR3 contains 14 residues. Trimming removed 3 bases at V and 4 bases at J, with 11 bases between. Germline V lookup: CDR1 LNHDA, CDR2 SQIVND (reference sequence). CDR3 loop: CASSISLASDTQYF. The DNA of the CDR3 is TGTGCCAGTAGTATCAGCCTAGCATCAGATACGCAGTATTTT.

The chain is built from TRBV28 and TRBJ1-5, with 9 bases identical to TRBD1. V was pared by 5 bases and J by 6 bases, with 11 bases of the junction left unmatched. CDR1 and CDR2 (germline): MDHEN, SYDVKM. This CDR3 spans 16 amino acids. The CDR3 sequence: CASSQRGTGYTQPQHF. The DNA for the CDR3 is TGTGCCAGCAGTCAAAGGGGGACAGGGTATACTCAGCCCCAGCATTTT.

This clone occurred once. In DNA, the CDR3 is TGCGCCAGCACCGGCCACGCGGGTTGGACAGATACGCAGTATTTT. Translation gives CASTGHAGWTDTQYF. J is TRBJ2-3 and V is TRBV5-1, with a tentative D call TRBD2 (5 bases). V gave up 6 bases and J gave up 3 bases, with 17 bases separating them. The CDR3 runs 15 residues. The germline gives CDR1 SGHRS, CDR2 YFSETQ.

This clone has more than one count but fewer than ten. The V call is TRBV6-6, the J call TRBJ2-7; a possible D gene is TRBD2 (6 bases). The CDR3 totals 15 residues. V was shortened by 7 bases and J by 2 bases, with 18 bases between the two germline ends. Germline assignment: CDR1 MNHNY and CDR2 SVGAGI (reference sequence). The CDR3 sequence is CASMTVAGHTYEQYF. CDR3 bases: TGTGCCAGCATGACTGTCGCGGGGCATACCTACGAGCAGTACTTC.

This sequence joins TRBV5-6 and TRBJ2-1; TRBD1 is a possible D gene (6 bases). This CDR3 is 14 amino acids long. The V gene's germline CDR1 is SGHDT and CDR2 YYEEEE. Trimming shortened V by 4 bases and J by 2 bases, and 10 bases separated the two germline ends. In nucleotides, the CDR3 is TGTGCCAGCAGCCAACAGGGAACCTACAATGAGCAGTTCTTC. This codes for CASSQQGTYNEQFF.

The chain is built from TRBV14 and TRBJ2-5, with D possibly matching TRBD2 (5 bases). With 3 bases removed from V and 5 bases from J, the gap between germline ends came to 25 bases. Germline CDR1 SGHDN, CDR2 FVKESK. The CDR3 is 18 amino acids. CDR3 in DNA: TGTGCCAGCAGCCAGTACCCCTTCGATCGACCTGGCGGGGAGACCCAGTACTTC. Its protein product is CASSQYPFDRPGGETQYF.

The chain uses TRBV28 and TRBJ1-1, with D uncertain. CDR3 length: 15 residues. Per the germline V gene, CDR1 is MDHEN and CDR2 is SYDVKM. Deletions cut 2 bases from V and 11 bases from J, with 21 bases between. CDR3 sequence reads: CASSLGSMAGWEAFF. The CDR3 bases are TGTGCCAGCAGTTTAGGTTCAATGGCGGGATGGGAGGCTTTCTTT.

This sequence joins TRBV4-2 and TRBJ1-1; no clear D gene. The CDR3 covers 15 residues. Per germline, CDR1 LGHNA and CDR2 YNFKEQ. V dropped 2 bases and J dropped 0 bases, with 10 bases sitting between them. Written as DNA, the CDR3 is TGTGCCAGCAGCCAAACCACAGTGATGAACACTGAAGCTTTCTTT. It codes for CASSQTTVMNTEAFF.

This chain uses TRBV5-4 with TRBJ2-1; D is possibly TRBD1 (7 bases). The V end was cut by 4 bases, the J end by 4 bases, with 18 bases between. The CDR3 runs to 16 residues. The V gene's germline CDR1 is SGHNT and CDR2 YYREEE (reference sequence). The CDR3 loop reads CASSLARQGRYNEQFF. As DNA, the CDR3 is TGTGCCAGCAGCCTAGCGCGACAGGGACGGTACAATGAGCAGTTCTTC.

The gene calls are TRBV24-1 and TRBJ2-5, with 13 nucleotides matching TRBD2. With 0 bases clipped from V and 0 bases from J, the junction kept 3 bases outside the gene matches. CDR1 is KGHDR, CDR2 SFDVKD, per germline. The CDR3 is made up of 18 amino acids. CDR3 residues: CATSDLQGLAGDQETQYF. The CDR3, as DNA: TGTGCCACCAGTGATTTGCAAGGACTAGCGGGAGACCAAGAGACCCAGTACTTC.

The rearrangement uses TRBV6-6 and TRBJ1-2; maybe TRBD1 (6 bases). The CDR3 length is 15 residues. The V and J ends lost 6 bases and 3 bases respectively, with 17 bases between them. From germline, CDR1 is MNHNY and CDR2 SVGAGI (reference sequence). CDR3: CASRIQGYSDYGYTF. CDR3 coding DNA: TGTGCCAGCAGAATACAGGGCTACTCGGACTATGGCTACACCTTC.

In its sample, this clone was seen a few times. The gene calls are TRBV9 and TRBJ2-3, with D tentatively TRBD2 (5 bases). This CDR3 has 17 residues. Germline CDR1 reads SGDLS; CDR2 reads YYNGEE. V dropped 4 bases and J dropped 7 bases, with 25 bases sitting between them. The CDR3 coding sequence is TGTGCCAGCAGCCCAAACGTCGGCTCCACGGGGTTGAATACGCAGTATTTT. Protein sequence: CASSPNVGSTGLNTQYF.

This chain uses TRBV7-3 with TRBJ2-1; 11 bases are shared with TRBD2. The CDR3 is 14 residues long. The germline V gene has CDR1 SGHTA and CDR2 FQGTGA. With V trimmed by 5 bases and J by 6 bases, 3 bases remained unmatched. CDR3 coding DNA: TGTGCCAGCAGCGCTAGCGGGGGGACCAATGAGCAGTTCTTC. This encodes CASSASGGTNEQFF.

The J gene is TRBJ2-7, the V gene TRBV6-6; TRBD1 matches 10 bases. CDR3 length: 14 residues. Germline values: CDR1 MNHNY, CDR2 SVGAGI (reference sequence). V was pared by 7 bases and J by 6 bases, with 9 bases of the junction left unmatched. The CDR3 is CASTLGTGEREQYF. The CDR3 bases are TGTGCCAGCACTCTCGGGACAGGGGAACGCGAGCAGTACTTC.

The chain couples TRBV2 to TRBJ2-2; TRBD1 aligns across 8 bases. This CDR3 is built from 14 residues. With 2 bases clipped from V and 7 bases from J, the junction kept 3 bases outside the gene matches. Germline values: CDR1 SNHLY, CDR2 FYNNEI. The CDR3 nucleotides read TGTGCCAGCAGTGAACAGGGGGCCGGCGGGGAGCTGTTTTTT. This translates into CASSEQGAGGELFF.

This chain connects TRBV7-3 to TRBJ1-5, with D possibly TRBD1 on 6 matching bases. V lost 5 bases and J lost 1, with 27 bases in between. The germline V gene has CDR1 SGHTA and CDR2 FQGTGA. This CDR3 has 20 amino acids. The CDR3 coding sequence is TGTGCCAGCAGCCGACGGATGACCTCCGGAAACAGGGTAAGCAATCAGCCCCAGCATTTT. It yields the protein CASSRRMTSGNRVSNQPQHF.

The chain employs TRBV3-1 (or the pseudogene TRBV3-2) and TRBJ2-3; D not certain. The CDR3 contains 15 residues. V lost 0 bases, J lost 2 bases, and 9 bases lay in between. CDR1 is LGHDT and CDR2 is YNNKEL in the germline V gene (reference sequence). The CDR3 spells CASSQDGRTTDTQYF. The CDR3 DNA reads TGTGCCAGCAGCCAAGATGGCCGAACCACAGATACGCAGTATTTT.